Shown below are 17 T cell receptor beta chains from a single sample sequenced in a study of T-cell reconstitution after alpha-beta-depleted transplantation in children. Using unique molecular identifiers, the investigators prepared the TCRbeta library. TCRdb reprocessed the PCR reads with MiXCR, giving one entry per CDR3 protein. The table has 540,000 or so distinct CDR3 sequences, roughly 23% seen once. Material: PBMCs, mostly from graft donor cells, obtained 360 days after TCRalphabeta/CD19-depleted stem cell transplant. All receptors derive from a boy younger than two who had a stem cell transplant for acute myeloid leukemia, so the T cells may come from the graft donor.

This clonotype has ten or more counts. The CDR3 loop is CSAGETDQPQHF. The CDR3 DNA reads TGCAGTGCTGGGGAGACAGATCAGCCCCAGCATTTT. The V and J genes are TRBV20-1 and TRBJ1-5; the D gene is possibly TRBD1 (5 bases). CDR1 and CDR2 from the germline V gene are DFQATT and SNEGSKA (reference sequence). Between the trimmed V and J ends, which lost 5 bases and 5 bases, there was a span of 10 bases. This CDR3 is 12 amino acids long.

Many counts were recorded for this clonotype. This chain joins TRBV20-1 and TRBJ2-2; 7 bases map to TRBD1. CDR1 DFQATT and CDR2 SNEGSKA come from the germline V gene (reference sequence). The ends lost 0 bases at V and 7 bases at J; junction bases unmatched: 2. The length of the CDR3 is 13 residues. CDR3 DNA sequence: TGCAGTGCTAGAGATACAGGGGTCGGGGAGCTGTTTTTT. It specifies CSARDTGVGELFF.

This clonotype has a handful of counts. This chain links TRBV6-2 or TRBV6-3 with TRBJ1-1, with no clear D. Germline values: CDR1 MNHEY, CDR2 SVGEGT. The CDR3 length is 14 residues. V was trimmed by 4 bases and J by 3 bases, leaving 12 bases between them. CDR3 bases: TGTGCCAGCAGTTCAGGACGGACCGACACTGAAGCTTTCTTT. Protein: CASSSGRTDTEAFF.

CDR3 amino acids: CASQPGQPEYTEAFF. The CDR3 bases are TGTGCCAGCCAACCCGGACAGCCCGAGTACACTGAAGCTTTCTTT. This rearrangement joins TRBV28 to TRBJ1-1, with D maybe TRBD1 (6 bases). CDR1 and CDR2 from the germline V gene are MDHEN and SYDVKM. Trimming left V 8 bases short and J 3 bases short, with 19 bases between. CDR3 length: 15 amino acids.

In this sample, this clonotype turned up a few times. A read error may produce the germline difference seen at one junction end. As DNA, the CDR3 is TGTGCCAGCAGCCAAGGTTTAGACTGGAAGTTT. As protein: CASSQGLDWKF. The V call is TRBV4-2, the J call TRBJ1-1; no clear D gene. This CDR3 has 11 residues. Per germline, CDR1 LGHNA and CDR2 YNFKEQ.

This clonotype was observed at least ten times. V usage is TRBV9 and J usage is TRBJ1-1; D remains unclear. The ends were cut back, 4 bases at V and 7 bases at J, with 14 bases in the middle. Germline CDR1 is SGDLS and CDR2 is YYNGEE. This CDR3 is built from 13 residues. Here the CDR3 reads CASSLGIGFEAFF. The DNA for the CDR3 is TGTGCCAGCAGCCTAGGAATCGGCTTTGAAGCTTTCTTT.

This chain links TRBV4-3 with TRBJ2-7; D uncertain. V was clipped by 1 base and J by 4 bases, with 11 bases between them. CDR1 LGHNA and CDR2 YSLEER come from the germline V gene. This CDR3 is built from 14 residues. The chain's CDR3 is CASSQVLGLYEQYF. CDR3 nucleotides: TGCGCCAGCAGCCAAGTCCTGGGTCTGTACGAGCAGTACTTC.

This rearrangement joins TRBV7-9 to TRBJ2-4; no clear D. V gave up 5 bases and J gave up 1 base, with 15 bases separating them. This CDR3 is built from 16 residues. From germline, CDR1 is SEHNR and CDR2 FQNEAQ (reference sequence). The CDR3 spells CASSRTSGMAKNIQYF. The CDR3 DNA is TGTGCCAGCAGCCGGACCAGTGGGATGGCCAAAAACATTCAGTACTTC.

This clonotype was seen many times. The chain combines TRBV6-5 with TRBJ2-5, with 8 nucleotides matching TRBD2. Trimming took 0 bases from V and 3 from J; bases not matched to a gene: 9. The CDR3 has 17 residues. CDR1 MNHEY and CDR2 SVGAGI come from the germline V gene. CDR3 sequence: CASSYSILAGLKETQYF. CDR3 sequence (DNA): TGTGCCAGCAGTTACTCGATTTTAGCGGGGTTGAAAGAGACCCAGTACTTC.

V gene TRBV10-2 combines with J gene TRBJ2-1, with 7 bases lining up with TRBD2. The V segment lost 2 bases and the J segment 6 bases; nucleotides outside the gene matches: 10. The V gene's germline CDR1 is WSHSY and CDR2 SAAADI. The CDR3 spans 16 residues. The CDR3 spells CASSENRGLEGNEQFF. The CDR3 DNA follows: TGCGCCAGCAGTGAGAACCGAGGACTAGAGGGCAATGAGCAGTTCTTC.

The CDR3 loop reads CASSGGSNEQFF. CDR3 DNA: TGTGCCAGCAGCGGGGGGAGCAATGAGCAGTTCTTC. This sequence joins TRBV12-3 or TRBV12-4 and TRBJ2-1; 7 bases match TRBD2. After removal of 6 bases from V and 6 bases from J, the junction contained 2 bases not matched to a gene. CDR3 size: 12 residues.

There are a few counts of this clonotype. The CDR3 protein is CASSRRGDQPQHF. In nucleotides, the CDR3 is TGTGCCAGCAGTCGGAGGGGGGATCAGCCCCAGCATTTT. The genes are TRBV7-2 and TRBJ1-5, with D perhaps matching TRBD1 (6 bases). The CDR3 runs 13 residues. Between the trimmed V and J ends, which lost 6 bases and 5 bases, there was a span of 11 bases. Germline V gives CDR1 SGHTA, CDR2 FQGNSA.

The chain employs TRBV7-9 and TRBJ2-3; D ambiguous. The CDR3 has 14 amino acids. Trimming cost V 3 bases and J 4 bases, with 11 bases left between them. Germline loops: CDR1 SEHNR, CDR2 FQNEAQ (reference sequence). The CDR3 region has the DNA TGTGCCAGCAGCTTTGGGCAGGTCGCAGATACGCAGTATTTT. Its translation is CASSFGQVADTQYF.

Ten or more counts support this clonotype. The chain has TRBV29-1 and TRBJ2-7; possible D gene TRBD1, 5 bases. Germline V lookup: CDR1 SQVTM, CDR2 ANQGSEA. The CDR3 covers 11 residues. The V end lost 5 bases, the J end lost 7 bases, and 12 bases lay between the germline ends. CDR3 sequence: CSVSLTDEQYF. In DNA form, the CDR3 reads TGCAGCGTTTCCCTGACAGATGAGCAGTACTTC.

CDR3 residues: CASNLAGKQYF. In nucleotides, the CDR3 is TGTGCCAGCAACCTCGCGGGGAAGCAGTACTTC. The V gene is TRBV12-3 or TRBV12-4, the J gene TRBJ2-7; a weak D match, TRBD2 (6 bases). V lost 7 bases to trimming and J lost 8 bases, with 12 bases between them. The length of the CDR3 is 11 residues.

The chain employs TRBV5-5 and TRBJ2-1; 10 positions match TRBD1. The CDR3 runs 16 residues. V was clipped by 1 base and J by 2 bases; unmatched bases: 3. From germline, CDR1 is SGHKS and CDR2 YYEKEE (reference sequence). The CDR3 loop is CASSLSGTGAYNEQFF. The CDR3 nucleotides are TGTGCCAGCAGCTTGTCGGGGACAGGGGCCTACAATGAGCAGTTCTTC.

This clonotype was observed a few times. The J gene is TRBJ2-1, the V gene TRBV12-3 or TRBV12-4; TRBD2 agrees at 9 bases. V dropped 7 bases and J dropped 4; count of bases not matched to a gene: 5. The length of the CDR3 is 14 residues. As DNA, the CDR3 is TGTGCCAGCACCCCTAGCGGGGCGTACAATGAGCAGTTCTTC. Translation: CASTPSGAYNEQFF.